This T cell receptor beta chain was identified during a study of Graves' ophthalmopathy and Graves' hyperthyroidism. Donors with ophthalmopathy: moderate-to-severe activity, CAS ≥3, NOSPECS ≥4, duration under 3 months. The CDR3 is 13 amino acids. The trim removed 7 bases at V and 4 bases at J, leaving 5 bases unmatched. The V gene's germline CDR1 is SQVTM and CDR2 ANQGSEA. Amplification targeted the TCR beta CDR3 regions, with RNA transcripts as the source material. RT-PCR in the first round used HTBI primers; a second-round multiplex PCR followed. From the multiplex PCR reads, TCRdb called clonotypes with MiXCR, one entry per CDR3 protein. The data contain about 220,000 distinct CDR3 sequences, roughly 21% of them singletons. This clonotype was seen many times. What it binds is unknown. Study-level findings and limits: Among thyroid clonotypes expanded above 0.001 frequency, most also appeared in blood. Ophthalmopathy cases were distinguished from stable hyperthyroidism by a 13-signature model, reaching about 91% sensitivity and roughly 81% specificity.

The sequence derives from a woman in her forties or fifties with Graves' ophthalmopathy. Sequenced sample: peripheral blood. This chain links TRBV29-1 with TRBJ2-2, with TRBD1 identical over 8 bases. The CDR3 coding sequence is TGCAGCGGTGGACAGGGACTCACCGGGGAGCTGTTTTTT. This gives the protein CSGGQGLTGELFF.